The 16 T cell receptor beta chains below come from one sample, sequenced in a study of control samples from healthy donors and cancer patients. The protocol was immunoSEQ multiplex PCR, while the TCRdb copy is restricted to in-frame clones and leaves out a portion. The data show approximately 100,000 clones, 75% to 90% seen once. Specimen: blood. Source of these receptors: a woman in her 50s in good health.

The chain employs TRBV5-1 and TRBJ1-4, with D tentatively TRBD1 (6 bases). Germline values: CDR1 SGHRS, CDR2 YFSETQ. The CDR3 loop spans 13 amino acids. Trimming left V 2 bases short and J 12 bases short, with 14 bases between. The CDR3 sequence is CASSFAGTPQLFF. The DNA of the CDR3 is TGCGCCAGCAGCTTTGCCGGGACACCGCAACTGTTTTTT.

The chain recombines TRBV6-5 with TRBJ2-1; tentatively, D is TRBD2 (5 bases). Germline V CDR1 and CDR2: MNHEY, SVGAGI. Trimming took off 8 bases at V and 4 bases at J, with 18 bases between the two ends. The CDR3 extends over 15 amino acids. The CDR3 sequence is CASRVTEAGYNEQFF. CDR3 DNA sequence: TGTGCCAGCCGAGTTACGGAGGCTGGGTACAATGAGCAGTTCTTC.

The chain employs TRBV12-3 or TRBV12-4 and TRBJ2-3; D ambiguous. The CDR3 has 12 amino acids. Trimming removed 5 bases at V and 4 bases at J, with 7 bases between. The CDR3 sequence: CASSASADTQYF. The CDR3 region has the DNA TGTGCCAGCAGTGCCAGTGCAGATACGCAGTATTTT.

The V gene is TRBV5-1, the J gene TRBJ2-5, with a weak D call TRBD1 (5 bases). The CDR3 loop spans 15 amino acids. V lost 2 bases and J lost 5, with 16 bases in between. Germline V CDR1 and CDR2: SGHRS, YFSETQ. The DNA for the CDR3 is TGCGCCAGCAGCTTTAGCCAGGGTCAATTGGAGACCCAGTACTTC. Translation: CASSFSQGQLETQYF.

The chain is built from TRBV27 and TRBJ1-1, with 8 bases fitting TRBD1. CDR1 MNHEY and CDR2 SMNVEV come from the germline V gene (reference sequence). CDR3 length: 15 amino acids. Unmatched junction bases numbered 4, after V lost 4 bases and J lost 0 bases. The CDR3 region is CASSSRTGMNTEAFF. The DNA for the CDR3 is TGTGCCAGCAGTTCCCGGACAGGGATGAACACTGAAGCTTTCTTT.

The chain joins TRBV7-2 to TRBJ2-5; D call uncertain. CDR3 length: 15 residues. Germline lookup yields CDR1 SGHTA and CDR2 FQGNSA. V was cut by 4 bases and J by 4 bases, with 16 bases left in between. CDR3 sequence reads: CASSSPPEKRETQYF. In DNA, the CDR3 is TGTGCCAGCAGCTCCCCACCTGAGAAGCGAGAGACCCAGTACTTC.

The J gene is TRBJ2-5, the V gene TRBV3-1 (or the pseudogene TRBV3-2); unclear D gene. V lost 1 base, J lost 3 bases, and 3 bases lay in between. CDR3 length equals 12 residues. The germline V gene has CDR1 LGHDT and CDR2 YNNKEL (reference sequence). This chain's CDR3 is CASSQVKETQYF. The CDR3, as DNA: TGTGCCAGCAGCCAAGTAAAAGAGACCCAGTACTTC.

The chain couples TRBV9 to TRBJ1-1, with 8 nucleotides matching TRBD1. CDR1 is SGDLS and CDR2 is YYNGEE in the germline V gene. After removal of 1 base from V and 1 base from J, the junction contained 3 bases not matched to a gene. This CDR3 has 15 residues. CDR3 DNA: TGTGCCAGCAGCGTAAAACAGGGGGGGAACACTGAAGCTTTCTTT. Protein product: CASSVKQGGNTEAFF.

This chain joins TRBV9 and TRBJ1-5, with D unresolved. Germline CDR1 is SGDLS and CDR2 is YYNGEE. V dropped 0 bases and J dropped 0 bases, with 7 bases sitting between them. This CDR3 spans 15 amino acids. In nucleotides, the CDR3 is TGTGCCAGCAGCGTAGGAAGCTATAGCAATCAGCCCCAGCATTTT. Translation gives CASSVGSYSNQPQHF.

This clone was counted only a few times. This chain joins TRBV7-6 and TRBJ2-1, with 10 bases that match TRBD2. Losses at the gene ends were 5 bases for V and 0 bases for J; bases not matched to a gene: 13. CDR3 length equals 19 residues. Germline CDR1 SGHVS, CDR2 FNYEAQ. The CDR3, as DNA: TGTGCCAGCAGCCCCCGTCCAGCGGGAGGGGGCGGCTCCTACAATGAGCAGTTCTTC. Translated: CASSPRPAGGGGSYNEQFF.

CDR3: CASSLVPGMIYNEQFF. The CDR3 DNA reads TGTGCCAGCAGCTTAGTACCGGGGATGATTTACAATGAGCAGTTCTTC. The chain employs TRBV7-2 and TRBJ2-1; a possible D gene is TRBD2 (5 bases). V dropped 1 base and J dropped 4 bases, with 14 bases sitting between them. The CDR3 sequence is 16 residues long. Germline-derived CDR1 and CDR2 are SGHTA and FQGNSA.

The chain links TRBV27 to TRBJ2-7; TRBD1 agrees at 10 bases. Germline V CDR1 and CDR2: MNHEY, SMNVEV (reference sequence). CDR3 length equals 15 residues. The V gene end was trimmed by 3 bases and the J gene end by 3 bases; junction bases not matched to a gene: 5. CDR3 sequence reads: CASSFPGQGIYEQYF. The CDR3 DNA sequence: TGTGCCAGCAGTTTCCCGGGACAGGGGATCTACGAGCAGTACTTC.

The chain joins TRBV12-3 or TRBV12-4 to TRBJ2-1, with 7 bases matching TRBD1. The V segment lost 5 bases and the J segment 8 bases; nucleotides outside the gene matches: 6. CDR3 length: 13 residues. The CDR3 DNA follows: TGTGCCAGCAGTATACAGGGGAACGATGAGCAGTTCTTC. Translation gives CASSIQGNDEQFF.

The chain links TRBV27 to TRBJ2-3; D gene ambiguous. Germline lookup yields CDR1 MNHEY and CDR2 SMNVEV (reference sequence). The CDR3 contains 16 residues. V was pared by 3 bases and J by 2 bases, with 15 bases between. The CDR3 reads CASSFWAFVSTDTQYF. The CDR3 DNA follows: TGTGCCAGCAGTTTTTGGGCATTTGTCTCCACAGATACGCAGTATTTT.

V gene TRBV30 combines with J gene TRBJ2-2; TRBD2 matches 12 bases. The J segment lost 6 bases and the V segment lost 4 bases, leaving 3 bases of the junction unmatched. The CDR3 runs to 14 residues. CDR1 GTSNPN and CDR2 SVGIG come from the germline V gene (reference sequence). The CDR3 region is CAWKLAGGSGELFF. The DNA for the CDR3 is TGTGCCTGGAAACTAGCGGGAGGTTCCGGGGAGCTGTTTTTT.

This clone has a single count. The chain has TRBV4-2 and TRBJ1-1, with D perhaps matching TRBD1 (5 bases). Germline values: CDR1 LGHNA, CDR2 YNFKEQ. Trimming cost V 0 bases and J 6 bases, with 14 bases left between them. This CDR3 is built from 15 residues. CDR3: CASSQDRGVVSEAFF. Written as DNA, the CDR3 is TGTGCCAGCAGCCAAGATCGGGGGGTAGTGTCTGAAGCTTTCTTT.